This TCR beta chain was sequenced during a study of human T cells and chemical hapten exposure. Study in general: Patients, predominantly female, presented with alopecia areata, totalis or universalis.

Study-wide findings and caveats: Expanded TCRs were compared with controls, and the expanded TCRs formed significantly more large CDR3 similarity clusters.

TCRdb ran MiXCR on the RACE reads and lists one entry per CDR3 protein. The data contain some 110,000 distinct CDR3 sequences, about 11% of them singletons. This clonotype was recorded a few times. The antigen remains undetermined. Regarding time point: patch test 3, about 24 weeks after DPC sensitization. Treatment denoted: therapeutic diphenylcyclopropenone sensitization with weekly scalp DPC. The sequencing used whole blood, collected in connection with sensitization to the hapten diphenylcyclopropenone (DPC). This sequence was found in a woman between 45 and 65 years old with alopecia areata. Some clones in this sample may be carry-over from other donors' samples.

CDR3 in DNA: TGCGCCAGCAGTGTAGGACAGGGCAATCAGCCCCAGCATTTT. It encodes CASSVGQGNQPQHF. V gene TRBV4-1 combines with J gene TRBJ1-5; 7 nucleotides agree with TRBD1. Trimming took 6 bases from V and 2 from J; bases not matched to a gene: 4. Germline V CDR1 and CDR2: MGHRA, YSYEKL. CDR3 length: 14 amino acids.